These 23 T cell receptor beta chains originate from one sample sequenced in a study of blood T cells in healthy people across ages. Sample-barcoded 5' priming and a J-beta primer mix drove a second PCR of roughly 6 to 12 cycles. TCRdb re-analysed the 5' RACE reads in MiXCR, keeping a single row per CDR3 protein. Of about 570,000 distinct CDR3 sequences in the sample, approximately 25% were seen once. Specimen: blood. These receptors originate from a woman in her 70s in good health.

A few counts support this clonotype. The CDR3 nucleotides are TGCGCCAGCAGCTTACGGGGATGGGACACTGAAGCTTTCTTT. It specifies CASSLRGWDTEAFF. The chain joins TRBV5-1 to TRBJ1-1, with D unresolved. V lost 2 bases to trimming and J lost 3 bases, with 11 bases between them. The CDR3 runs 14 residues. Germline lookup yields CDR1 SGHRS and CDR2 YFSETQ.

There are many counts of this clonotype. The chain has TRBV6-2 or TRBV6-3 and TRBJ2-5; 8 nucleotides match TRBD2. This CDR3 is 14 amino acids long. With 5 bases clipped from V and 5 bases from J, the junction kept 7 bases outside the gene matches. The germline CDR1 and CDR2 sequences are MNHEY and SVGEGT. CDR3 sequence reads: CASSLEGLVETQYF. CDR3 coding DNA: TGTGCCAGCAGTCTGGAGGGACTAGTGGAGACCCAGTACTTC.

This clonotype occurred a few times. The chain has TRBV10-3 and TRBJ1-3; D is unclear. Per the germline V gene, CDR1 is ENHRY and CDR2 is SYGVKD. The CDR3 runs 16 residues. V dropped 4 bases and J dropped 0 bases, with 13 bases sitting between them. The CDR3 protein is CAISVKALHSGNTIYF. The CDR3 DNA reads TGTGCCATCAGTGTTAAAGCTCTACACTCTGGAAACACCATATATTTT.

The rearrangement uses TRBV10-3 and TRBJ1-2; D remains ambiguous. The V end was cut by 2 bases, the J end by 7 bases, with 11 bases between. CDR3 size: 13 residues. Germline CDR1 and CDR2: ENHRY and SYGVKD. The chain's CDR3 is CAISEGGFGGYTF. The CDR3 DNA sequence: TGTGCCATCAGTGAGGGAGGATTCGGTGGCTACACCTTC.

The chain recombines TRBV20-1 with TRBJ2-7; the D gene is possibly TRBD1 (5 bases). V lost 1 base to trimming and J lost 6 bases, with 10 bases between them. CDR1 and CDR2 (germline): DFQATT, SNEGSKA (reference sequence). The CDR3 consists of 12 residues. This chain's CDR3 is CSARGQYGEQYF. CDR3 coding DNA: TGCAGTGCTAGAGGACAGTATGGCGAGCAGTACTTC.

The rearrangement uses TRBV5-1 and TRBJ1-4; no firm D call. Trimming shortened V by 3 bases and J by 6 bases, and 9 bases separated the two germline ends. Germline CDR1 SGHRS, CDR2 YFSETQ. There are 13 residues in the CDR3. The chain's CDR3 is CASSSGFDEKLFF. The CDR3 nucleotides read TGCGCCAGCAGCTCCGGGTTTGATGAAAAACTGTTTTTT.

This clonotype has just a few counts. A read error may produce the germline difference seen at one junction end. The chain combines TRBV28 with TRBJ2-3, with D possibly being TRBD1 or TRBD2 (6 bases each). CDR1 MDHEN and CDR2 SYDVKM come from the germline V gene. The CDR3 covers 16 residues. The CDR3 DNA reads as TGTGCCAGCAGTGTATGGACGGGGGCTAGCACAGATACGCAGTATTTT. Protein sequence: CASSVWTGASTDTQYF.

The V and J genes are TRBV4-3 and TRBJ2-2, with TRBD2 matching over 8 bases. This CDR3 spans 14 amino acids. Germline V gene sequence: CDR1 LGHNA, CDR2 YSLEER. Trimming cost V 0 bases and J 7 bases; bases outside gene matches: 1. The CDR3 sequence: CASSQDAGGGELFF. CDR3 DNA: TGCGCCAGCAGCCAAGATGCGGGGGGCGGGGAGCTGTTTTTT.

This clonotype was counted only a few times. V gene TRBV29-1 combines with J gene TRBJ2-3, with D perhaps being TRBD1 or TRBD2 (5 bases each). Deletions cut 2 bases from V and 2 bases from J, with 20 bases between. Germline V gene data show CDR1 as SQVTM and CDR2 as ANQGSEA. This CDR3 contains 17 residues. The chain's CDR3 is CSVERQTIQNPTDTQYF. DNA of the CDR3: TGCAGCGTTGAAAGACAGACTATTCAGAACCCCACAGATACGCAGTATTTT.

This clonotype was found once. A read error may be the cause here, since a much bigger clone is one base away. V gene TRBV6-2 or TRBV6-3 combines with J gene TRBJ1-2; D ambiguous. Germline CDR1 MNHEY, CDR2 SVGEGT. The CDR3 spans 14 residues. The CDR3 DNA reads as TGTGCCAGCAGCCCACCGATGGGAAACTATGACTACACCTTC. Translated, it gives CASSPPMGNYDYTF.

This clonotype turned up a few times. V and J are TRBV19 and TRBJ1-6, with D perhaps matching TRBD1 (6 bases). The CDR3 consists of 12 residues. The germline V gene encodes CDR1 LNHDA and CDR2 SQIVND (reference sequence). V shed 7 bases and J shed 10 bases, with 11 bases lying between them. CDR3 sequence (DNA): TGTGCCAGTACTCAAGGACAGTCACCCCTCCACTTT. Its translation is CASTQGQSPLHF.

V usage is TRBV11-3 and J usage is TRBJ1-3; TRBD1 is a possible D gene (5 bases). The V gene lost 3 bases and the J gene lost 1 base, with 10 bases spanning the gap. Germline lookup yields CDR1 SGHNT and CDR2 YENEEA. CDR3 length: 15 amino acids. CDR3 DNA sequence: TGTGCCAGCAGCTTCCCACAGGCATCTGGAAACACCATATATTTT. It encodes CASSFPQASGNTIYF. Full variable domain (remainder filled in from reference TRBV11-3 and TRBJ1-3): EAGVVQSPRYKIIEKKQPVAFWCNPISGHNTLYWYLQNLGQGPELLIRYENEEAVDDSQLPKDRFSAERLKGVDSTLKIQPAELGDSAVYLCASSFPQASGNTIYFGEGSWLTVV.

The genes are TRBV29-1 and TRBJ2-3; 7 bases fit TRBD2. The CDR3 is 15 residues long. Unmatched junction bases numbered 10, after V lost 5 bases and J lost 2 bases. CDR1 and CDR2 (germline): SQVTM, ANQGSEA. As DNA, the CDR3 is TGCAGCGTTATACTAGCGTCGGAACCCACAGATACGCAGTATTTT. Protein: CSVILASEPTDTQYF.

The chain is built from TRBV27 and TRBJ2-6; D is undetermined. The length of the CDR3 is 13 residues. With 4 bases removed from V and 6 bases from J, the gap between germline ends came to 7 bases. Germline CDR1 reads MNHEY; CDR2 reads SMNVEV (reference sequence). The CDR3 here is CASSSIPANVLTF. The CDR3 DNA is TGTGCCAGCAGTTCCATACCGGCCAACGTCCTGACTTTC. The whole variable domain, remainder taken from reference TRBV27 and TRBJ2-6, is EAQVTQNPRYLITVTGKKLTVTCSQNMNHEYMSWYRQDPGLGLRQIYYSMNVEVTDKGDVPEGYKVSRKEKRNFPLILESPSPNQTSLYFCASSSIPANVLTFGAGSRLTVL.

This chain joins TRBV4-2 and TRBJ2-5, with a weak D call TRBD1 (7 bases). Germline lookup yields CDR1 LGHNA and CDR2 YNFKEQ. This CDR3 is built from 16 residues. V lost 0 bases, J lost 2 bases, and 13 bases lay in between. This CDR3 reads CASSQDLRGAQETQYF. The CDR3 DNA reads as TGTGCCAGCAGCCAAGATCTCAGGGGGGCTCAAGAGACCCAGTACTTC.

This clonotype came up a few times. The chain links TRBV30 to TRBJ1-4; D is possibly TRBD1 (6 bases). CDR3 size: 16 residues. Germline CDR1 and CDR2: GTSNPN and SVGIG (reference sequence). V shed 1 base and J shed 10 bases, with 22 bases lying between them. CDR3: CAWSAAVDSPIVKLFF. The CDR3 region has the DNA TGTGCCTGGAGTGCAGCGGTGGACAGCCCTATTGTAAAACTGTTTTTT.

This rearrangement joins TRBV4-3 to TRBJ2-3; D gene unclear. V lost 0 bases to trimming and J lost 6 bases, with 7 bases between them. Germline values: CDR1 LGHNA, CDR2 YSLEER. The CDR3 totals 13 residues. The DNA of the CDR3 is TGCGCCAGCAGCCAAGATGCAGAGGATACGCAGTATTTT. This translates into CASSQDAEDTQYF.

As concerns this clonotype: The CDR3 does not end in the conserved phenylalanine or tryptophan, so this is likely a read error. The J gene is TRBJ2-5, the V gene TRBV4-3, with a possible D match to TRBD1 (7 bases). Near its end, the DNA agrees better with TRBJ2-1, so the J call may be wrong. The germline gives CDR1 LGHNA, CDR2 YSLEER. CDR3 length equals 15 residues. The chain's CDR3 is CASSQVARGDNEQFL. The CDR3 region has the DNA TGCGCCAGCAGCCAAGTCGCCAGGGGGGACAATGAGCAGTTCCTC.

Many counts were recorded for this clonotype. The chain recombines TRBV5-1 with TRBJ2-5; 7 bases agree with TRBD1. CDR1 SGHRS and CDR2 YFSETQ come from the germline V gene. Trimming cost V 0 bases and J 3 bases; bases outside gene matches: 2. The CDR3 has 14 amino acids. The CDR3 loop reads CASSLGTGEETQYF. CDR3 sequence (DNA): TGCGCCAGCAGCTTGGGTACAGGGGAAGAGACCCAGTACTTC.

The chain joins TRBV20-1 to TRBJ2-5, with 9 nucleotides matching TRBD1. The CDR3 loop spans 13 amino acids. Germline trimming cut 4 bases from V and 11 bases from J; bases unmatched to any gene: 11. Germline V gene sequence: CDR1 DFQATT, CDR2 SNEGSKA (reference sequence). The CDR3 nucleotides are TGCAGTGCTAAGGGGTGGGACAGGGCTGGACAGTACTTC. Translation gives CSAKGWDRAGQYF.

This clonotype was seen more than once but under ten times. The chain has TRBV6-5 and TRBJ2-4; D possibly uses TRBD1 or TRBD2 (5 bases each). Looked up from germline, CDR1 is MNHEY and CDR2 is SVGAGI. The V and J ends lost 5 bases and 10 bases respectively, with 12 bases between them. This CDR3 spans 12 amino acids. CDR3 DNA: TGTGCCAGCAGTCAAGGGACGGGGATTCAGTACTTC. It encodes CASSQGTGIQYF.

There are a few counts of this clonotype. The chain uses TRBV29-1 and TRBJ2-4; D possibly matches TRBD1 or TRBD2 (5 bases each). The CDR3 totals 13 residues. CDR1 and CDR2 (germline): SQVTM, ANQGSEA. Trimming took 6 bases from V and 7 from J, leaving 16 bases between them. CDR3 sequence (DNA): TGCAGCGTGGGGGACGGATTAGGGAACATTCAGTACTTC. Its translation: CSVGDGLGNIQYF.

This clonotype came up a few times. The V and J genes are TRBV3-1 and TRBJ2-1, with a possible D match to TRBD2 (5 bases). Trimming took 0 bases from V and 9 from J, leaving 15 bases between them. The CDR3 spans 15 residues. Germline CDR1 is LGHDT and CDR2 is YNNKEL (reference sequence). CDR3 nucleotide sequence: TGTGCCAGCAGCCAAGAACTAGTCGGATTTCCTGAGCAGTTCTTC. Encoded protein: CASSQELVGFPEQFF.